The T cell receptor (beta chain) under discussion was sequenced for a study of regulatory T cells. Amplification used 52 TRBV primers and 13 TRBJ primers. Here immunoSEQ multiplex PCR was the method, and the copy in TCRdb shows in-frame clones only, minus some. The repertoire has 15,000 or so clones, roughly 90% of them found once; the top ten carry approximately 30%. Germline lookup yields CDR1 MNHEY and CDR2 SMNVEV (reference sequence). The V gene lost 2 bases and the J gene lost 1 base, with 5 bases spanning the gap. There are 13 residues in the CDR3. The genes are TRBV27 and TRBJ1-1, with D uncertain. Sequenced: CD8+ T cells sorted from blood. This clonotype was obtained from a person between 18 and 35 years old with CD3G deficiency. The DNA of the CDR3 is TGTGCCAGCAGTTTAGCCTGGAACACTGAAGCTTTCTTT. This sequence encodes CASSLAWNTEAFF.